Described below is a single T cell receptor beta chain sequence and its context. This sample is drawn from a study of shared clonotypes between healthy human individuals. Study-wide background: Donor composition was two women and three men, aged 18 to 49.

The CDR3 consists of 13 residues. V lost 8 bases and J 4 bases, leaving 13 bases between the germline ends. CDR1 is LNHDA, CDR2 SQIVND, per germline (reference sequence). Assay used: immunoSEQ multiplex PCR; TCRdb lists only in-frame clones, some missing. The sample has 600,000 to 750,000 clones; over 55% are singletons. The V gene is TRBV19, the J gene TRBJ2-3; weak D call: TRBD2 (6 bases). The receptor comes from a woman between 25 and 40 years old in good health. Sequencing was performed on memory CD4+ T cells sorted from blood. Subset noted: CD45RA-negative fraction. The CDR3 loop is CASGAGLADTQYF. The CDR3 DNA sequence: TGTGCCAGTGGTGCGGGACTGGCAGATACGCAGTATTTT.